This T cell receptor (beta chain) derives from a study of T cells in Graves' hyperthyroidism and ophthalmopathy. RNA transcripts gave rise to amplified TCR beta CDR3 regions. HTBI primers drove first-round RT-PCR of the TCR CDR3. TCRdb ran MiXCR on the multiplex PCR reads and lists one entry per CDR3 protein. The data show hundreds of thousands of distinct CDR3 sequences, with around 21% seen just once and about 35% held by the top ten. General study results and limits: Ophthalmopathy got predicted by the model a median approximately 6.4 months before its onset.

This CDR3 has 14 residues. Trimming removed 3 bases at V and 11 bases at J, with 17 bases between. Germline V gene sequence: CDR1 SGHDT, CDR2 YYEEEE. A NOSPECS grade of at least 4, a Clinical Activity Score of at least 3 and duration under 3 months were recorded in ophthalmopathy patients. In regard to this clonotype: Its antigen remains unidentified.

The specimen was blood. The J gene is TRBJ1-4, the V gene TRBV5-6; D gene ambiguous. The clonotype comes from a man aged 30 to 45 with Graves' ophthalmopathy. The CDR3: CASSWAEDPEKLFF. In DNA, the CDR3 is TGTGCCAGCAGCTGGGCGGAAGATCCGGAGAAACTGTTTTTT. The full variable domain, in which reference TRBV5-6 and TRBJ1-4 provide the parts outside the CDR3, is DAGVTQSPTHLIKTRGQQVTLRCSPKSGHDTVSWYQQALGQGPQFIFQYYEEEERQRGNFPDRFSGHQFPNYSSELNVNALLLGDSALYLCASSWAEDPEKLFFGSGTQLSVL.